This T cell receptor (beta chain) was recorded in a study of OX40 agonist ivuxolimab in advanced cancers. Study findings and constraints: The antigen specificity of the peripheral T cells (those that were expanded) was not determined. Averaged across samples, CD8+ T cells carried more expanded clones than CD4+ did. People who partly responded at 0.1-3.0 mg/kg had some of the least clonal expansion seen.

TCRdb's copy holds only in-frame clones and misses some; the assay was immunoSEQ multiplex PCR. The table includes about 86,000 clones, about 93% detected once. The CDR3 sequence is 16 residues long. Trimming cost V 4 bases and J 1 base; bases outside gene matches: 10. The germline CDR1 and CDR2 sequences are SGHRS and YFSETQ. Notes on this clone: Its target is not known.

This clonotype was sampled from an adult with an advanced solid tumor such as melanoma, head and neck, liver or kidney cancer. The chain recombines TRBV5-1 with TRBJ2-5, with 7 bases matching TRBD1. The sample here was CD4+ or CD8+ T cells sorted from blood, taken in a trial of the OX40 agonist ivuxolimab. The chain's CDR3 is CASSKAPTGAQETQYF. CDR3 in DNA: TGCGCCAGCAGCAAGGCCCCTACAGGGGCCCAAGAGACCCAGTACTTC.